This T cell receptor (beta chain) was captured in a study of Ad26.COV2.S vaccination and SARS-CoV-2 variants. Study in general: Dosing was one shot or two shots 56 days apart. The study, taken as a whole, reports: Participants in the vaccine arm had higher spike-specific TCR breadth; placebo recipients had lower. Researchers reported similar non-spike TCR breadth in vaccine and placebo recipients.

Of note for this clone: The antigen remains unidentified.

Method: immunoSEQ multiplex PCR; TCRdb's copy keeps in-frame clones and lacks some. The table lists about 350,000 clones, about 88% of them singletons. The treatment here: 15 to 20 received Ad26.COV2.S at low or high dose, single or two shots; roughly 5 received placebo; per-sample allocation not given. Following the first vaccine or placebo injection, samples were taken on day 63. An 18-55-year-old adult in Boston served as donor. Germline values: CDR1 MNHEY, CDR2 SVGAGI. The CDR3 is made up of 13 amino acids. Trimming left V 2 bases short and J 7 bases short, with 9 bases between. Material: peripheral blood, obtained in a trial of Ad26.COV2.S vaccine versus placebo. The sequence derives from a person between 18 and 65 years old who received the Ad26.COV2.S COVID-19 vaccine or a placebo. The rearrangement joins TRBV6-5 to TRBJ2-1; D is unresolved. The CDR3 DNA follows: TGTGCCAGCAGTTACGACGCAAATAATGAGCAGTTCTTC. Protein sequence: CASSYDANNEQFF.